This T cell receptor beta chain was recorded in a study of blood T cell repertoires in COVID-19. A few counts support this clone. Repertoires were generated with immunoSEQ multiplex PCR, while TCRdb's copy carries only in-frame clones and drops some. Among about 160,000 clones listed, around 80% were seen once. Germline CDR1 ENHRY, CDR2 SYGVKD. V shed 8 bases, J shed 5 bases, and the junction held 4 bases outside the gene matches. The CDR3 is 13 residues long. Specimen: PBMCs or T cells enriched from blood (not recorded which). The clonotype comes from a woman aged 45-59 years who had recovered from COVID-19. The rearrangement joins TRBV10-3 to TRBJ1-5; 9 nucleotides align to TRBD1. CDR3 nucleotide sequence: TGTGCCATCGGGGGACAGGGATATCAGCCCCAGCATTTT. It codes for CAIGGQGYQPQHF.